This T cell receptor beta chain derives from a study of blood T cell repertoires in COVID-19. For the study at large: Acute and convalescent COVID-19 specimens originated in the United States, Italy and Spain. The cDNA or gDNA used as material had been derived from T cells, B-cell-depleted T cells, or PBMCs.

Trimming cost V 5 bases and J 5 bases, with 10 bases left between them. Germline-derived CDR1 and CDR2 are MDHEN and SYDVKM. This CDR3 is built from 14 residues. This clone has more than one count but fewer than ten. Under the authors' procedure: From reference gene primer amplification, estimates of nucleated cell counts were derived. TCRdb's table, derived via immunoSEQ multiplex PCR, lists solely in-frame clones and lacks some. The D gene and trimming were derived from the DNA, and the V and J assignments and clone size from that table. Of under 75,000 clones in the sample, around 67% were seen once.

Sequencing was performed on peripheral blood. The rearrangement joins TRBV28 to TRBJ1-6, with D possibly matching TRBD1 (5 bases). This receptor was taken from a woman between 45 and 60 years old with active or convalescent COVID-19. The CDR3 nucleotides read TGTGCCAGCAGTGGGACTGGCGATAATTCACCCCTCCACTTT. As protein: CASSGTGDNSPLHF. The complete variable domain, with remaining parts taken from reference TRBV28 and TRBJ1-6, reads DVKVTQSSRYLVKRTGEKVFLECVQDMDHENMFWYRQDPGLGLRLIYFSYDVKMKEKGDIPEGYSVSREKKERFSLILESASTNQTSMYLCASSGTGDNSPLHFGNGTRLTVT.